This T cell receptor (beta chain) was found in a study of shared clonotypes between healthy human individuals. Overall study context: Three CD4 naive, three CD4 memory, two CD8 naive and one CD8 memory plate were used per donor.

CDR1 is SGDLS and CDR2 is YYNGEE in the germline V gene. J lost 2 bases, V lost 0 bases, and 4 bases had no gene match. This CDR3 has 16 residues. The protocol was immunoSEQ multiplex PCR, while the TCRdb copy is restricted to in-frame clones and leaves out a portion. The sample lists under 850,000 clones, over 60% occurring once. This clone is a singleton in its sample. Its antigen remains unknown. Study-wide results and caveats: Read depth was anticipated to influence clonotype sharing among donors.

The origin of this receptor is a woman in her twenties or thirties in good health. The rearrangement uses TRBV9 and TRBJ2-7; 11 bases match TRBD1. Sequenced material: memory CD4+ T cells sorted from blood. The subset is: CD45RA-negative fraction. The CDR3 loop is CASSVGWTGGAYEQYF. DNA for the CDR3: TGTGCCAGCAGCGTAGGTTGGACAGGGGGCGCCTACGAGCAGTACTTC.